The T cell receptor beta chain under discussion was sequenced for a study of regulatory T cells in long-lasting Graves disease. Findings of the study overall: Graves' patients with persistent disease showed TCR diversity lower than patients newly diagnosed.

TCR beta libraries were built with iRepertoire HTBI primers and Arm-PCR of CDR3 regions. MiXCR, applied by TCRdb to the multiplex PCR reads, yields one record per CDR3 protein. Of roughly 420,000 distinct CDR3 sequences listed, around 15% were seen once; the top ten hold 20% to 25%. As concerns this clonotype: No antigen is known for it.

In germline, CDR1 is LNHDA, CDR2 SQIVND (reference sequence). The V gene lost 1 base and the J gene lost 2 bases, with 9 bases spanning the gap. The CDR3 is 14 residues long. Described time point: newly diagnosed GD, antithyroid drugs for less than 3 months. RNA isolated from PBMCs was used to make the TCR library. The data also belong to a second study, concerning T cells in Graves' hyperthyroidism and ophthalmopathy. From that second work: If no ophthalmopathy progression occurred within 18 months, Graves' hyperthyroidism was stable.

The origin of this receptor is a woman aged 18-29 years with Graves disease. This specimen consisted of peripheral blood mononuclear cells (PBMCs), obtained at new diagnosis, from a patient treated with antithyroid drugs. This chain connects TRBV19 to TRBJ2-7; D might be TRBD1 (6 bases). CDR3 nucleotide sequence: TGTGCCAGTAGTATAGGACAGGTCCCCTACGAGCAGTACTTC. Translating gives CASSIGQVPYEQYF.